This T cell receptor (beta chain) was observed in a study of beta chain features in type 1 diabetes. Study as a whole: The study found patients and healthy donors alike in age, gender and cell yields. Study-wide results and limits: cDNA-based sequencing might over-represent cells highly expressing TCR.

Using CD45RO/CCR7/CD25/CD127/CD95/CD27, CD4+ naive, central memory, regulatory and stem cell-like memory cells were sorted. The entirety of the isolated RNA underwent reverse transcription, so expressed TCRB transcripts were sequenced. The table came from immunoSEQ multiplex PCR; TCRdb's copy has only in-frame clones and leaves some out. This sample has around 340,000 clones, with about 19% found just once. CDR1 and CDR2 (germline): MNHNS, SASEGT. The V end lost 4 bases, the J end lost 3 bases, and 16 bases lay between the germline ends. This CDR3 spans 16 amino acids. The table lists this clone with a few counts. Antigen unknown.

The origin of this receptor is a woman aged 18-29 years in good health. The source material was naive CD4+ T cells from blood. The chain links TRBV6-1 to TRBJ2-1; possible D gene TRBD1, 6 bases. The CDR3 loop is CASSGSGTNFYNEQFF. The CDR3 DNA reads as TGTGCCAGCAGTGGGTCCGGGACAAATTTCTACAATGAGCAGTTCTTC.